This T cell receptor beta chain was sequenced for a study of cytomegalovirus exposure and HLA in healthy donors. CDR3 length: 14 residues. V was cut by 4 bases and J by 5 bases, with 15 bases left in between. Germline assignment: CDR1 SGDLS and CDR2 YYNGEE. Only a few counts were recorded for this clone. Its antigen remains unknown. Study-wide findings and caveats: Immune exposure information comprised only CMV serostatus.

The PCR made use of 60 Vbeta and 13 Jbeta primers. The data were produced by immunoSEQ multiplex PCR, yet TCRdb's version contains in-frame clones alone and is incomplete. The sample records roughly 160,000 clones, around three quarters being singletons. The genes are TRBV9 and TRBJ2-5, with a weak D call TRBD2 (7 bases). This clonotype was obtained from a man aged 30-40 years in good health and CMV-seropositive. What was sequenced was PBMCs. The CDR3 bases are TGTGCCAGCAGCACGGGGGGCTACGAGGAGACCCAGTACTTC. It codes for CASSTGGYEETQYF.